The clone carrying this T cell receptor beta chain was counted between two and nine times. Its antigen is not known. The CDR3 runs 14 residues. CDR1 and CDR2 (germline): SGHRS, YFSETQ. With V trimmed by 5 bases and J by 6 bases, 7 bases remained unmatched. This sample stems from a study of beta chain features in type 1 diabetes. The wider study: Patient and healthy donor groups were alike in age, gender and cell yields. The study examined about 100 million sorted cells across all samples.

Study-level points and caveats: The study found moderately but significantly shorter TCRB CDR3s in all four CD4+ subsets of Type 1 diabetes patients.

What was sequenced were expressed TCRB transcripts, since all of the isolated RNA had been reverse transcribed. Sequencing used immunoSEQ multiplex PCR; TCRdb keeps in-frame clones, though not all of them. This sample yields 400,000 or so clones, of which roughly an eighth are seen a single time; around 0.01% belongs to the top ten. The source is a woman in her late teens or twenties with type 1 diabetes. The source material was naive CD4+ T cells from blood. J is TRBJ2-1 and V is TRBV5-1; 8 bases line up with TRBD2. The CDR3 region is CASRRGGQGNEQFF. CDR3 coding DNA: TGCGCCAGCAGACGGGGGGGCCAAGGCAATGAGCAGTTCTTC. The complete variable domain, with remaining parts taken from reference TRBV5-1 and TRBJ2-1, reads KAGVTQTPRYLIKTRGQQVTLSCSPISGHRSVSWYQQTPGQGLQFLFEYFSETQRNKGNFPGRFSGRQFSNSRSEMNVSTLELGDSALYLCASRRGGQGNEQFFGPGTRLTVL.